This TCR beta chain was captured by sequencing in a study of T cells after posttransplantation cyclophosphamide. Repertoires were generated with immunoSEQ multiplex PCR, while TCRdb's copy carries only in-frame clones and drops some. The sample is made up of 30,000 to 35,000 clones, none counted only once. Germline V gives CDR1 MDHEN, CDR2 SYDVKM. The trim removed 10 bases at V and 10 bases at J, leaving 5 bases unmatched. The CDR3 contains 10 residues. General study points: Tissue-infiltrating T cells from skin or gut overlapped little with blood T cells.

In its sample, this clone was seen many times. The antigen remains undetermined. This receptor was identified in a woman aged 45-59 years in good health and a related stem cell transplant donor. Source material: PBMCs. V is TRBV28 and J is TRBJ1-1, with 8 nucleotides matching TRBD1. CDR3: CATRGQGAFF. The CDR3 DNA follows: TGTGCCACCAGGGGGCAGGGAGCTTTCTTT.